This T cell receptor beta chain appears in the sequencing data of a study of tissue T cells after allogeneic stem cell transplantation. Study-level background: Where cell numbers permitted, CD3+ T cells were sorted from preserved blood and marrow. The study's findings and limits: Shared clones across patients were few; motif clustering revealed tissue-specific shared signatures.

CDR3 length: 15 amino acids. V was cut by 3 bases and J by 5 bases, with 17 bases left in between. The V gene's germline CDR1 is SGHNT and CDR2 YYREEE (reference sequence). TCRdb's table, derived via immunoSEQ multiplex PCR, lists solely in-frame clones and lacks some. Among tens of thousands of clones, 85% were seen once, and the ten largest hold over 3%. Notes on this clone: Its antigen is currently unknown.

The specimen comprised blood, sampled before transplantation. This clonotype originated in a woman between 18 and 49 years old who later had graft-versus-host disease after an allogeneic stem cell transplant. The genes are TRBV5-4 and TRBJ1-2; D remains ambiguous. CDR3 bases: TGTGCCAGCAGCTCCCCCGGGGAGATCATTTATGGCTACACCTTC. Its translation: CASSSPGEIIYGYTF.